There are many counts of the clone carrying this TCR beta chain. Its antigen is not identified. The sample is drawn from a study of T cells in Graves' hyperthyroidism and ophthalmopathy. Enrolled ophthalmopathy patients presented with a Clinical Activity Score of at least 3, a NOSPECS grade of at least 4, and disease duration under 3 months. On the basis of clinical symptoms, serum thyroxine and TRAb, thyroid ultrasound and orbital computed tomography, diagnoses were made. Researchers amplified the TCR beta CDR3 regions from RNA transcripts. Researchers ran a first-round RT-PCR on the TCR CDR3 using the HTBI primer set. TCRdb processed the multiplex PCR reads anew with MiXCR; each CDR3 protein has one entry. The sample includes 300,000 to 500,000 distinct CDR3 sequences, about 14% of them seen just once. Germline V gene sequence: CDR1 SNHLY, CDR2 FYNNEI. The CDR3 consists of 14 residues. The germline V and J ends were trimmed by 6 bases and 2 bases, with 14 bases remaining between them.

Overall study findings and caveats: Blood samples included most of the expanded thyroid clonotypes exceeding 0.001.

This chain joins TRBV2 and TRBJ2-7; D is ambiguous. This sequence originates from a man aged 50 or older with Graves' ophthalmopathy. The sequencing input was blood. CDR3 in DNA: TGTGCCAGCAGGGGCACCGGCGGCACCTACGAGCAGTACTTC. It encodes CASRGTGGTYEQYF.